The clone carrying this T cell receptor beta chain appeared a few times. Antigen unknown. This CDR3 contains 12 residues. Trimming cost V 5 bases and J 6 bases, with 10 bases left between them. CDR1 and CDR2 (germline): SGHTA, FQGNSA. The data are from a study of beta chain features in type 1 diabetes. Study-wide results and limits: A potential PCR bias toward shorter templates would be equal in patient and control samples. VDJ junctions sequenced from type 1 diabetes patients showed fewer insertions and more deletions. The cDNA sequencing approach could over-represent high-TCR-expressing cells. Naive, central memory and Treg TCRB repertoires seemed to resemble each other more closely in patients than they did in healthy donors.

The whole isolated RNA underwent reverse transcription, so sequencing captured expressed TCRB transcripts. Using immunoSEQ multiplex PCR, the repertoire was profiled, and TCRdb retains in-frame clones only, with some absent. Of 150,000 or so clones listed, less than 10% are singletons. This chain links TRBV7-2 with TRBJ1-2, with TRBD1 as a possible D gene (6 bases). Sequenced input: central memory CD4+ T cells from blood. This clonotype was obtained from a woman between 40 and 50 years old in good health. The CDR3 DNA sequence: TGTGCCAGCAGCAGATACAGGGATGGCTACACCTTC. Translation: CASSRYRDGYTF.